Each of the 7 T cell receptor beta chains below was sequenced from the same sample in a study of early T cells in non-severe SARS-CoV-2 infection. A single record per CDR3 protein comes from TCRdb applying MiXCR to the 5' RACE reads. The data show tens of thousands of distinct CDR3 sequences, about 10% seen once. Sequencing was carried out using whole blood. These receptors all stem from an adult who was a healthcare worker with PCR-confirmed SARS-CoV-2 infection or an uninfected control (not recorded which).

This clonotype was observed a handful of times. The CDR3 sequence is CASTRGTDTQYF. The CDR3 DNA reads TGTGCCAGCACCAGGGGTACAGATACGCAGTATTTT. V and J are TRBV2 and TRBJ2-3, with a tentative D call TRBD1 (6 bases). CDR1 is SNHLY and CDR2 is FYNNEI in the germline V gene. This CDR3 has 12 amino acids. Trimming removed 7 bases from V and 3 bases from J, with 8 bases in between.

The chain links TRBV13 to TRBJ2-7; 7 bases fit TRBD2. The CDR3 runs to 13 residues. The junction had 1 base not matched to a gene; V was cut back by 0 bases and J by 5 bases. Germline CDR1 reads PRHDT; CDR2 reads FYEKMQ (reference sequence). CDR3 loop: CASSLGTSHEQYF. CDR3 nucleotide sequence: TGTGCCAGCAGCTTAGGGACTAGCCACGAGCAGTACTTC.

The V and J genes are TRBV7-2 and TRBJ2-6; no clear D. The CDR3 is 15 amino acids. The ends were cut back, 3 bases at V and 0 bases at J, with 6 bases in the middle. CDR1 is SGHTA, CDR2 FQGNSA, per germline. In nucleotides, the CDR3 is TGTGCCAGCAGCTTTGGCGTCTCTGGGGCCAACGTCCTGACTTTC. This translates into CASSFGVSGANVLTF.

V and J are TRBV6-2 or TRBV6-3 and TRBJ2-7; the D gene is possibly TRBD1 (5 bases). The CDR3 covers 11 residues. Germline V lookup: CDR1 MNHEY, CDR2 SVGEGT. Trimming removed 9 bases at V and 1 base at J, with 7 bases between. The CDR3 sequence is CASSGSYEQYF. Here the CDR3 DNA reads TGTGCCAGTTCAGGGTCCTACGAGCAGTACTTC.

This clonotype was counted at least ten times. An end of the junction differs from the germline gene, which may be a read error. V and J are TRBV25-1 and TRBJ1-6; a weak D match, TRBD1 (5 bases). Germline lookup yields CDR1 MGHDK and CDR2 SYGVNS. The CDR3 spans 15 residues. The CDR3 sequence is CASSEAGQFYSPLHF. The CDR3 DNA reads TGTGCCAGCAGTGAAGCGGGGCAGTTTTATTCACCCCTCCATTTT.

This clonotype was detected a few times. Here the CDR3 DNA reads TGCAGTGCTAGTCCCTGGACTAGCGGCATCGAGCAGTACTTC. It specifies CSASPWTSGIEQYF. The chain has TRBV20-1 and TRBJ2-7, with 10 bases fitting TRBD2. The CDR3 is made up of 14 amino acids. Germline V gene sequence: CDR1 DFQATT, CDR2 SNEGSKA (reference sequence). V gave up 3 bases and J gave up 6 bases; unmatched junction bases: 8.

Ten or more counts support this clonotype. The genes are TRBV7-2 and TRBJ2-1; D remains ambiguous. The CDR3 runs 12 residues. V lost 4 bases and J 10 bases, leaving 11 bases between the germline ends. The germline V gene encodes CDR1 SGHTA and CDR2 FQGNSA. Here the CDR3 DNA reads TGTGCCAGCAGCTCTCAACAGAGGGAGCAGTTCTTC. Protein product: CASSSQQREQFF.